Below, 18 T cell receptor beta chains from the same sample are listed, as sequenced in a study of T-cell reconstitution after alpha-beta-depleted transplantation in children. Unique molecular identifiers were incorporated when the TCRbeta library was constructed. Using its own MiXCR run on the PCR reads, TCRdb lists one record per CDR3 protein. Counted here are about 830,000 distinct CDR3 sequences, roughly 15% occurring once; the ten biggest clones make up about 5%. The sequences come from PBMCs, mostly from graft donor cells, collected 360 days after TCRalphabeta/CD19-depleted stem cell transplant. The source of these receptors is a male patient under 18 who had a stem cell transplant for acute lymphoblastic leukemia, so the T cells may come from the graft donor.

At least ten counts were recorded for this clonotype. The CDR3 loop reads CASSPDRGRAYEQYF. The DNA for the CDR3 is TGTGCCAGCAGCCCTGACAGGGGGAGGGCCTACGAGCAGTACTTC. The chain uses TRBV7-3 and TRBJ2-7; the match to TRBD1 covers 9 bases. The CDR3 runs to 15 residues. The V gene end was trimmed by 5 bases and the J gene end by 2 bases; junction bases not matched to a gene: 7. In germline, CDR1 is SGHTA, CDR2 FQGTGA.

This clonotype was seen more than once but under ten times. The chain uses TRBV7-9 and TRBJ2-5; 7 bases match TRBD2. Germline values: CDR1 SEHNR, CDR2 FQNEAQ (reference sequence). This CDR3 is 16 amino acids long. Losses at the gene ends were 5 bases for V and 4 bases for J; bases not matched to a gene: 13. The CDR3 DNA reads TGTGCCAGCAGCCGCCCGCTAGCGGTGACGGGAGAGACCCAGTACTTC. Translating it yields CASSRPLAVTGETQYF.

The CDR3 coding sequence is TGTGCCAGCAGTTCCTCAGCCCGGGGGGACACCGGGGAGCTGTTTTTT. Protein product: CASSSSARGDTGELFF. The J gene is TRBJ2-2, the V gene TRBV6-2 or TRBV6-3, with TRBD2 matching over 7 bases. Germline CDR1 reads MNHEY; CDR2 reads SVGEGT. The CDR3 is made up of 16 amino acids. V lost 4 bases to trimming and J lost 3 bases; unmatched junction nucleotides: 8.

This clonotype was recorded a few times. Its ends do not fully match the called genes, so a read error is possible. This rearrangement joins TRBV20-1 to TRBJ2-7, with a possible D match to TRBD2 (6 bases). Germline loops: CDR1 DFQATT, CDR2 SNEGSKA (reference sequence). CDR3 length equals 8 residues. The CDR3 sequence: CSAGGNVF. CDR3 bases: TGCAGTGCCGGAGGGAACGTTTTC.

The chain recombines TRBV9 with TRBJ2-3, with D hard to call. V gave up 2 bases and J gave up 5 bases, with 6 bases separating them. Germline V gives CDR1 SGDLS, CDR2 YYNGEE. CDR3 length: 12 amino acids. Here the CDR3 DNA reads TGTGCCAGCAGCGTCCCAGGAGATACGCAGTATTTT. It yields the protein CASSVPGDTQYF.

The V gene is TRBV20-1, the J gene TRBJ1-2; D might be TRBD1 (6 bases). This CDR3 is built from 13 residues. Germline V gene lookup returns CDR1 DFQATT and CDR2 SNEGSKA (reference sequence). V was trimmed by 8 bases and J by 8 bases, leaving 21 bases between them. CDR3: CSSLGGAVRGYTF. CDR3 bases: TGCAGTTCTCTAGGGGGTGCGGTGCGCGGCTACACCTTC.

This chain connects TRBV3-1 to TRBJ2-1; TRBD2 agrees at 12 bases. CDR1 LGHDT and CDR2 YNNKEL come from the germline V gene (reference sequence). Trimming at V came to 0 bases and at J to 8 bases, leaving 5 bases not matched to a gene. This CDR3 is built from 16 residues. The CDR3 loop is CASSQDGGLAGDEQFF. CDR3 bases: TGTGCCAGCAGCCAAGATGGGGGACTAGCGGGCGATGAGCAGTTCTTC.

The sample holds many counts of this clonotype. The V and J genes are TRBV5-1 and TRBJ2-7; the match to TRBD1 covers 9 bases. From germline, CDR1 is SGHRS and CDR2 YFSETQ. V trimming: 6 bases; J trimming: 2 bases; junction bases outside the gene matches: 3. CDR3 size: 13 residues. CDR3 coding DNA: TGCGCCAGCACAGGACAGGGGCCCTACGAGCAGTACTTC. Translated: CASTGQGPYEQYF.

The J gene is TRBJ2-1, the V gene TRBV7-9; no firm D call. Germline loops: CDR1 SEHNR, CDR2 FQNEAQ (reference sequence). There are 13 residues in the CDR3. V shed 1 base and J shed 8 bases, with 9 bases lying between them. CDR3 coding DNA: TGTGCCAGCAGCTTAGACGGTAGCCATGAGCAGTTCTTC. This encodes CASSLDGSHEQFF.

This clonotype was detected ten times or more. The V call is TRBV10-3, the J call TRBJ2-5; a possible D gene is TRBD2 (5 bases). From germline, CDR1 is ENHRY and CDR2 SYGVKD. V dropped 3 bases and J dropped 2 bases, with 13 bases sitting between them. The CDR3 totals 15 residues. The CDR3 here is CAISDAEARQETQYF. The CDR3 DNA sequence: TGTGCCATCAGTGACGCGGAGGCGCGGCAAGAGACCCAGTACTTC.

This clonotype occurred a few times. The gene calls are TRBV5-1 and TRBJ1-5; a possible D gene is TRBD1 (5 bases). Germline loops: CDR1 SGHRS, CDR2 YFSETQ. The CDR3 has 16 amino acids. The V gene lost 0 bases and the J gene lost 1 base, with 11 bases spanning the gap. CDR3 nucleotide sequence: TGCGCCAGCAGCTTGGTCCCAGGGCAAAGCAATCAGCCCCAGCATTTT. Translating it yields CASSLVPGQSNQPQHF.

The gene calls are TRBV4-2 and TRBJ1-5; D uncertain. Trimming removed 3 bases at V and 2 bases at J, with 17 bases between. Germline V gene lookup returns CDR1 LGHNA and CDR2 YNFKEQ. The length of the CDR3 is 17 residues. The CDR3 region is CASSQADGKRGNQPQHF. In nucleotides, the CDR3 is TGTGCCAGCAGCCAGGCAGACGGCAAGCGGGGCAATCAGCCCCAGCATTTT.

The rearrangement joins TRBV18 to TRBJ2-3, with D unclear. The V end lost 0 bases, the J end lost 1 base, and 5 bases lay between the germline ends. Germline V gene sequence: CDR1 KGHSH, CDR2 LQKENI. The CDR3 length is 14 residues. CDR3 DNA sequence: TGTGCCAGCTCACCACCTTCTGGCACAGATACGCAGTATTTT. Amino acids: CASSPPSGTDTQYF.

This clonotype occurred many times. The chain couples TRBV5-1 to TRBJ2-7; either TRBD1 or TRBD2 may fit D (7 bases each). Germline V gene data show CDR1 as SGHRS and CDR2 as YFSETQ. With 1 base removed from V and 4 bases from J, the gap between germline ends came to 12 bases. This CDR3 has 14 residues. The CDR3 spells CASSLQGGIYEQYF. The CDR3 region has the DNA TGCGCCAGCAGCTTGCAGGGGGGGATTTACGAGCAGTACTTC.

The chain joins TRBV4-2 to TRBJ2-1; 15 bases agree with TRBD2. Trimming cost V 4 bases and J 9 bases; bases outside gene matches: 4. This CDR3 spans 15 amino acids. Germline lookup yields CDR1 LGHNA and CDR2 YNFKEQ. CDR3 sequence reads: CASSRTSGREGEQFF. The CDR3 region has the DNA TGTGCCAGCAGCCGGACTAGCGGGAGGGAAGGTGAGCAGTTCTTC.

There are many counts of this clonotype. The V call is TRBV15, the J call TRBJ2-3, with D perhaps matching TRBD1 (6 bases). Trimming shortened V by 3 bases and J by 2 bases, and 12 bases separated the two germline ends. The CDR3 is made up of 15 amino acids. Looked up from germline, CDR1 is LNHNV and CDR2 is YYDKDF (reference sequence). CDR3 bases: TGTGCCACCAGCAGGGGCGGACAGTTCACAGATACGCAGTATTTT. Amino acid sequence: CATSRGGQFTDTQYF.

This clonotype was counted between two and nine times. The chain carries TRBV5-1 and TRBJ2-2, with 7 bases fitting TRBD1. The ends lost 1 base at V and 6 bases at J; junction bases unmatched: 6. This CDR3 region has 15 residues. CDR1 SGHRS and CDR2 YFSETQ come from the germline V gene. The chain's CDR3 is CASSLHRGRPGELFF. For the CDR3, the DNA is TGCGCCAGCAGCTTGCACAGGGGAAGGCCCGGGGAGCTGTTTTTT.

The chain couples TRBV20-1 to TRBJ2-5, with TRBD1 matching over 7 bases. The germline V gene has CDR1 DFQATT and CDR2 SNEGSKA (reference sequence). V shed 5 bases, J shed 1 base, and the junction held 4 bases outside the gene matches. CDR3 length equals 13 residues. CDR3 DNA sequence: TGCAGTGCTCTTCGGGACAGCCAAGAGACCCAGTACTTC. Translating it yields CSALRDSQETQYF.